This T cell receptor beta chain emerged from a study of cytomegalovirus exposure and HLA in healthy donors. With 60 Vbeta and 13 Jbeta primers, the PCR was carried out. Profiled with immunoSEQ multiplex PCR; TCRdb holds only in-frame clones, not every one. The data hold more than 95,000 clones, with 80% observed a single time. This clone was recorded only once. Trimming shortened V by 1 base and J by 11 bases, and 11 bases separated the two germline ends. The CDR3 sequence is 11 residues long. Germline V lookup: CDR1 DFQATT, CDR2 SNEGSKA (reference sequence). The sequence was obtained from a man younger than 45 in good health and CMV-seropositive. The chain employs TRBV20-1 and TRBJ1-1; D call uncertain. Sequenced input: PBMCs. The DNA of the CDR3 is TGCAGTGCTAGAGTAGCGAGAGGGGCTTTCTTT. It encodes CSARVARGAFF.